This T cell receptor beta chain comes out of a study of identical twins. Deletions cut 5 bases from V and 0 bases from J, with 17 bases between. Germline-derived CDR1 and CDR2 are SGHAT and FQDESV (reference sequence). This CDR3 has 18 residues. In TCRdb, the 5' RACE reads were re-called with MiXCR into one record per CDR3 protein. The sample comprises fewer than 800,000 distinct CDR3 sequences, 7% to 7.5% of which are singletons, and approximately 1.5% rests with the top ten. This clonotype has a count of ten or more. These data also formed part of another study, on yellow fever vaccine responses in identical twins. That work contributes: Twins' vaccine T cell responses reportedly seemed partly convergent and partly personalized.

This sequence joins TRBV11-1 and TRBJ2-6; D tentatively fits TRBD1 or TRBD2 (5 bases each). The sequence came from a woman under 30 in good health. Material for sequencing was PBMCs. CDR3 region: CASSPPGDPTSGANVLTF. The CDR3 nucleotides are TGTGCCAGCAGCCCACCCGGGGACCCAACCTCTGGGGCCAACGTCCTGACTTTC. The whole variable domain, remainder taken from reference TRBV11-1 and TRBJ2-6, is EAEVAQSPRYKITEKSQAVAFWCDPISGHATLYWYRQILGQGPELLVQFQDESVVDDSQLPKDRFSAERLKGVDSTLKIQPAELGDSAMYLCASSPPGDPTSGANVLTFGAGSRLTVL.